One T cell receptor (beta chain) is described in this entry. This clone was seen a few times. It has no known antigen specificity. No clone much larger than this one lies a single base away; base qualities are absent. The data were taken from a study of cytotoxic CD8 clonotypes in ibrutinib-treated CLL (dated by TCRdb to about 2021). About the full investigation: The cohort included roughly 15 treatment-naive and eleven to twelve relapsed/refractory patients; roughly 17 were IGHV unmutated. Longitudinal samples were available for about 30% of the 86 trial participants. Cryopreserved peripheral blood mononuclear cells were collected before treatment, at response, and at either disease progression or sustained remission. Patients were still on ibrutinib when every remission and progressive disease sample was collected. Partial responses were observed in around 25 patients and complete responses in 2; after a median follow-up of around 68 months, remission was maintained in some 14 patients and progression was observed in some 12. On average, each sample had about 250,000 productive templates and tens of thousands of productive rearrangements. Samples at response were collected after a median of about 13 months of treatment, with a range of about 6 to 36 months. What the work shows at the level of the full study, not this receptor alone: Public clonotypes were rare and either shrank or stayed stable during treatment, and the rise in clonality at ibrutinib response reflected expansion of private clonotypes. At ibrutinib response clonality went up, during sustained remission it held steady, and at progression it dropped back toward baseline. Lymph node repertoires were not examined, and the timing of sampling was not matched between patients in sustained remission and those whose disease progressed. At baseline, clonality was higher than in age-matched healthy donors and showed a strong correlation with circulating CD8+ T-cell counts.

The goal of deep resolution MiSeq sequencing was a depth between 1 in 1 million and 1 in 200,000 T cells, and coverage averaged 10x per clonotype. The immunoSEQ hsTCRB Kit was used to generate TCR beta libraries. In the original analysis: Data were analyzed with ImmunoSEQ Data Assistant and ImmunoSEQ Analyzer, with V, D and J genes assigned per IMGT definitions. Clonality, which ranges from 0 to 1, was calculated as one minus the normalized Shannon entropy of productive rearrangement frequencies. Only overrepresented clonotypes making up at least 0.05% of each patient's repertoire were included in the public clonotype analysis. More than ten repertoires from age-matched healthy donors, obtained from immuneACCESS, served as clonality controls. The clones in this table, taken by TCRdb from immuneACCESS, are in-frame only. Not every clone is retained; where verified, under half of the shortfall comes from an unresolved V gene, and the cause of the rest is unknown. V and J calls and clone size follow that table, whereas D and trimming were derived from the DNA. This sample comprises about 200,000 clones, roughly 72% of them detected only once. The biggest ten clones account for 13% of the sample.

Taken from cysteine to phenylalanine, the CDR3 has 13 residues. CDR3 DNA is the only sequence kept; it has 39 bases, read in frame from the first base. Based on the germline V gene, the CDR1 and CDR2 sequences are MNHNS and SASEGT. At the junction V is shortened by 7 bases and J by 4 bases, with 11 bases in between. The meaning of the sample's time point label: around 2 years on ibrutinib. Approximately 2 micrograms of genomic DNA were extracted from cryopreserved PBMCs for TCR beta library preparation. Longitudinal blood samples from CLL patients on ibrutinib monotherapy underwent high-throughput TCR beta sequencing. Patients were enrolled in a phase 2 open-label single-center ibrutinib monotherapy trial.

This sequence originates from a human donor with chronic lymphocytic leukemia. The sequencing used PBMCs, collected after 24 months of ibrutinib treatment. This receptor chain uses TRBV6-1 and TRBJ1-5; TRBD1 is perhaps the D gene, given 6 matching bases. This receptor carries the CDR3 CASIRDTNQPQHF. The DNA is TGTGCCAGCATCCGGGACACAAATCAGCCCCAGCATTTT.